The clone carrying this TCR beta chain was counted once. Its antigen is unknown. TCRdb keeps only in-frame clones here, not all; method: immunoSEQ multiplex PCR. The sample shows around 80,000 clones, 88% of them seen only once. The sample is drawn from a study of T cell responses to AZD1222 COVID-19 vaccine. Germline CDR1 reads MNHEY; CDR2 reads SMNVEV (reference sequence). This CDR3 region has 16 residues. V lost 1 base to trimming and J lost 9 bases; unmatched junction nucleotides: 12. Findings of the study overall: A mostly white British donor set with more females was recruited, and clonal diversity was possibly underestimated.

Sequenced material: peripheral blood, taken on day 0 of AZD1222 vaccination. The chain has TRBV27 and TRBJ1-5; TRBD1 matches at 7 bases. This TCR was recovered from an adult in good health. The CDR3 sequence: CASSLWGWEGAGPQHF. CDR3 DNA: TGTGCCAGCAGTTTATGGGGCTGGGAGGGGGCGGGGCCCCAGCATTTT.